What follows describes a single T cell receptor beta chain. The data derive from a study of PD-L1 blockade in urothelial cancer. Study information: Dosed intravenously at 1,200 mg every 3 weeks, atezolizumab was initiated by patients around 2014. At 6 weeks and at 3 weeks (second dose) after treatment start, blood was analyzed.

The method was immunoSEQ multiplex PCR; TCRdb's version includes in-frame clones alone and lacks a portion of them. Altogether 40,000 or so clones are present, 82% being singletons, with the ten largest covering less than 20%. The CDR3 has 18 amino acids. Germline V gene data show CDR1 as MGHRA and CDR2 as YSYEKL. V was trimmed by 0 bases and J by 7 bases, leaving 22 bases between them. Sequences were derived from PBMCs, sampled around atezolizumab (anti-PD-L1) treatment. The TCR sequence derives from a man aged 60 to 75 with urothelial cancer. This sequence joins TRBV4-1 and TRBJ2-1; D remains unclear. CDR3 nucleotide sequence: TGCGCCAGCAGCCAAGATCCTCCCGCAGTTACCAAATGGAATGAGCAGTTCTTC. Its translation is CASSQDPPAVTKWNEQFF.